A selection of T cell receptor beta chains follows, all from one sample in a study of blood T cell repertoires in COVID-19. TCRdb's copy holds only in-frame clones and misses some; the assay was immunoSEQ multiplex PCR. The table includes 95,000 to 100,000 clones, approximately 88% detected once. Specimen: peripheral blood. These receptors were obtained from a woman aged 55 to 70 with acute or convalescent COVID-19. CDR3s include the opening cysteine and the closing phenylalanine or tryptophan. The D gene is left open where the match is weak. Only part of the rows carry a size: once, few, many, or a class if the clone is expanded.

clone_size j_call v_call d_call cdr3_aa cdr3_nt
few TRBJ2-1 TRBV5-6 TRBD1 CASSLWTGATYNEQFF TGTGCCAGCAGCTTGTGGACAGGCGCAACCTACAATGAGCAGTTCTTC
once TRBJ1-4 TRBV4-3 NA CASSRAGSATNEKLFF TGCGCCAGCAGCCGCGCGGGGTCCGCAACTAATGAAAAACTGTTTTTT
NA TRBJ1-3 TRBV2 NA CASSLQGLSGNTIYF TGTGCCAGCAGTCTACAGGGCCTCTCTGGAAACACCATATATTTT
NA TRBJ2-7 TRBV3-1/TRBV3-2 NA CASSGYGEQYF TGTGCCAGCTCCGGGTACGGAGAGCAGTACTTC
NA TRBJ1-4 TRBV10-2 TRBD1 CASRQGAREKLFF TGCGCCAGCAGACAGGGGGCGAGAGAAAAACTGTTTTTT
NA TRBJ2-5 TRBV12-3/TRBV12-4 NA CASSPDSLGTQYF TGTGCCAGCAGTCCGGACTCTCTCGGGACCCAGTACTTC
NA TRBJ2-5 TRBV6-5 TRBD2 CASSYSGTSGVETQYF TGTGCCAGCAGTTACTCGGGGACTAGCGGGGTTGAGACCCAGTACTTC
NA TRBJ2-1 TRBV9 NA CASSGDFAYNEQFF TGTGCCAGCAGCGGGGACTTTGCCTACAATGAGCAGTTCTTC
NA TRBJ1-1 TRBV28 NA CASSTRQPIWAFF TGTGCCAGCAGTACAAGACAGCCGATATGGGCTTTCTTT
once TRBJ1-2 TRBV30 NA CAWSVPEEDGYTF TGTGCCTGGAGTGTACCGGAAGAGGATGGCTACACCTTC
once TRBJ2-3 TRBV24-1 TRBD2 CATSVTGGPGDTQYF TGTGCCACCAGTGTCACGGGGGGGCCAGGAGATACGCAGTATTTT